Listed below are T cell receptor beta chains from one sample, sequenced in a study of T cell responses to AZD1222 COVID-19 vaccine. Profiling relied on immunoSEQ multiplex PCR, and the TCRdb table lists in-frame clones only, not all of them. The data hold around 150,000 clones, with approximately 92% observed a single time. Source: peripheral blood, taken 28 days after the second AZD1222 dose. These receptors were taken from an adult who received the AZD1222 COVID-19 vaccine. Both conserved end residues are part of each CDR3. The D gene is left open where the match is weak. A row's size may be missing; if present it is once, few, many or a size class.

d_call clone_size j_call v_call cdr3_aa cdr3_nt
- - TRBJ1-3 TRBV7-8 CASSLGVGNTIYF TGTGCCAGCAGCTTAGGAGTGGGAAACACCATATATTTT
- - TRBJ1-6 TRBV11-3 CASSLGGVNSPLHF TGTGCCAGCAGCTTAGGTGGGGTTAATTCACCCCTCCACTTT
TRBD1 - TRBJ1-3 TRBV7-9 CASSPGQGNTIYF TGTGCCAGCAGCCCGGGACAGGGAAACACCATATATTTT
TRBD1 - TRBJ1-2 TRBV27 CASSAPGTGAYGYTF TGTGCCAGCAGTGCTCCCGGGACAGGGGCCTATGGCTACACCTTC
- - TRBJ2-3 TRBV19 CASSMYATSTDTQYF TGTGCCAGTAGTATGTATGCCACTAGCACAGATACGCAGTATTTT
- - TRBJ1-1 TRBV18 CASSPTKGRTEAFF TGTGCCAGCTCACCCACGAAGGGGAGGACTGAAGCTTTCTTT
- - TRBJ1-2 TRBV2 CASKRGRDYGYTF TGTGCCAGCAAGCGGGGCAGGGACTATGGCTACACCTTC
TRBD1 - TRBJ1-1 TRBV27 CASSLTTRGPKGTEAFF TGTGCCAGCAGTTTAACTACGAGGGGGCCTAAGGGCACTGAAGCTTTCTTT
TRBD1 - TRBJ1-1 TRBV7-3 CASSFHSGQGLGRTEAFF TGTGCCAGCAGCTTTCATTCCGGACAGGGGCTAGGGAGAACTGAAGCTTTCTTT
- - TRBJ1-1 TRBV18 CASSRAWDTEAFF TGTGCCAGCTCTCGAGCCTGGGACACTGAAGCTTTCTTT
TRBD1 - TRBJ1-6 TRBV7-2 CASSPDRVSPLHF TGTGCCAGCAGCCCAGACAGGGTTTCACCCCTCCACTTT
- - TRBJ2-2 TRBV7-3 CASSSPPGELFF TGTGCCAGCAGCAGTCCCCCCGGGGAGCTGTTTTTT
- - TRBJ1-3 TRBV5-6 CASSLVQGNTIYF TGTGCCAGCAGCTTAGTACAGGGAAACACCATATATTTT
TRBD1 - TRBJ1-2 TRBV11-2 CASSAGTGGFRGYTF TGTGCCAGCAGCGCCGGGACAGGGGGTTTTAGGGGCTACACCTTC
- - TRBJ1-6 TRBV6-5 CASRYRARNSPLHF TGTGCCAGCAGATACAGGGCGAGAAATTCACCCCTCCACTTT
- once TRBJ1-4 TRBV14 CASSQDSSTIATNEKLFF TGTGCCAGCAGCCAAGATTCCAGTACCATTGCAACTAATGAAAAACTGTTTTTT
TRBD2 - TRBJ2-1 TRBV6-6 CASSSPSGDYNEQFF TGTGCCAGCAGTTCCCCTAGCGGGGACTACAATGAGCAGTTCTTC
TRBD1 - TRBJ1-1 TRBV6-5 CASSQNRGNTEAFF TGTGCCAGCAGCCAAAACAGGGGGAACACTGAAGCTTTCTTT
- once TRBJ1-1 TRBV2 CASRVGTEAFF TGTGCCAGCAGGGTAGGCACTGAAGCTTTCTTT
- - TRBJ1-1 TRBV7-9 CASSLASDTEAFF TGTGCCAGCAGCTTAGCGTCGGACACTGAAGCTTTCTTT
- - TRBJ2-3 TRBV3-1/TRBV3-2 CASSQGGPYTDTQYF TGTGCCAGCAGCCAAGGTGGCCCTTACACAGATACGCAGTATTTT
- - TRBJ2-3 TRBV15 CATSRGLWLEDTDTQYF TGTGCCACCAGCAGAGGACTTTGGCTAGAGGACACAGATACGCAGTATTTT
- - TRBJ1-5 TRBV6-2/TRBV6-3 CASSYSDHGPLAQHF TGTGCCAGCAGTTACTCGGATCATGGGCCCCTAGCCCAGCATTTT
- - TRBJ1-1 TRBV27 CASSLSEGDTEAFF TGTGCCAGCAGTTTATCGGAAGGGGACACTGAAGCTTTCTTT